This TCR beta chain was recovered during a study of T cell repertoires in cytomegalovirus infection. The study, taken as a whole, reports: Ex vivo responses were dominated by HLA-C-restricted CMV-specific TCR beta clonotypes. Cumulative frequency of public TCR beta families picked out carriers of CMV plus the relevant HLA.

This clonotype was recorded a few times. Its matching antigen is unknown. Germline V gene sequence: CDR1 KGHSH, CDR2 LQKENI. The CDR3 runs 16 residues. The junction had 7 bases not matched to a gene; V was cut back by 4 bases and J by 0 bases. Using its own MiXCR run on the reads, TCRdb lists one record per CDR3 protein. The data hold around 100,000 distinct CDR3 sequences, with about 40% observed a single time. This rearrangement joins TRBV18 to TRBJ1-1, with 8 nucleotides matching TRBD1. Sequenced here: CD8+ T cells from cultured PBMCs, sampled from culture after CMV antigen stimulation. This TCR was recovered from a human donor in good health (CMV status not recorded). Some clones in this sample may be carry-over from other donors' samples. The CDR3 reads CASSRAGGTMNTEAFF. As DNA, the CDR3 is TGTGCCAGCTCACGGGCAGGGGGCACAATGAACACTGAAGCTTTCTTT. Full variable domain (missing parts from reference TRBV18 and TRBJ1-1): NAGVMQNPRHLVRRRGQEARLRCSPMKGHSHVYWYRQLPEEGLKFMVYLQKENIIDESGMPKERFSAEFPKEGPSILRIQQVVRGDSAAYFCASSRAGGTMNTEAFFGQGTRLTVV.